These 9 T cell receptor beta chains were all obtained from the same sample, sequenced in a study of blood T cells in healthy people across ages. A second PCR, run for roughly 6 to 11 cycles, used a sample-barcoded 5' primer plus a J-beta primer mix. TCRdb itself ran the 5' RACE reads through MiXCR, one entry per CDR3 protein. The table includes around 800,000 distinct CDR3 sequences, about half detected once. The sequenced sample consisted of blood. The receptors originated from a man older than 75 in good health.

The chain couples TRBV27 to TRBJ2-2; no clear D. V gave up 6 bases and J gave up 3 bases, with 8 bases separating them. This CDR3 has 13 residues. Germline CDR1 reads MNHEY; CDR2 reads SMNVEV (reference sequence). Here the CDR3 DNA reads TGTGCCAGCAGCAGTATATACACCGGGGAGCTGTTTTTT. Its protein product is CASSSIYTGELFF.

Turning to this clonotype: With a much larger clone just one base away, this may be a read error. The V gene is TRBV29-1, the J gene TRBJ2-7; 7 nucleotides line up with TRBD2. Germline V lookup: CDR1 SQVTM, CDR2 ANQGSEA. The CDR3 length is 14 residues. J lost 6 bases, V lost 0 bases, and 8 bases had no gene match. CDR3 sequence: CSVEDGRGVGEQYF. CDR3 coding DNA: TGCAGCGTTGAAGATGGGAGGGGTGTTGGCGAGCAGTACTTC.

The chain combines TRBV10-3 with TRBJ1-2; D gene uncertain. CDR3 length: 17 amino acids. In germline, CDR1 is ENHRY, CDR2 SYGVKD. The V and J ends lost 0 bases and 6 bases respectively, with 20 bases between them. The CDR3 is CAISESDPAGVGNGYTF. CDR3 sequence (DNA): TGTGCCATCAGTGAGTCCGACCCGGCGGGAGTCGGAAATGGCTACACCTTC.

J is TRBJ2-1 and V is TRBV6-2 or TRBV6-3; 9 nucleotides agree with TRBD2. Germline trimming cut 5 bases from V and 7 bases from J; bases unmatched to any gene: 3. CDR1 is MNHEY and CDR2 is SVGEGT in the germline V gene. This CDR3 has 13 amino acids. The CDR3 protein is CASSTTSGNEQFF. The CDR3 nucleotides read TGTGCCAGCAGTACGACTAGCGGAAATGAGCAGTTCTTC.

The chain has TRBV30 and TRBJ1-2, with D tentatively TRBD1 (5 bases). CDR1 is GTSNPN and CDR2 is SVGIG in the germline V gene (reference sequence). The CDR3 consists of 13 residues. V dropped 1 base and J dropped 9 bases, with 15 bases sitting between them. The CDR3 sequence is CAWSAEGPGSYTF. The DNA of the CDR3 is TGTGCCTGGAGTGCCGAGGGCCCAGGGAGCTACACCTTC. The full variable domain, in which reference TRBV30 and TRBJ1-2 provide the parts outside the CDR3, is SQTIHQWPATLVQPVGSPLSLECTVEGTSNPNLYWYRQAAGRGLQLLFYSVGIGQISSEVPQNLSASRPQDRQFILSSKKLLLSDSGFYLCAWSAEGPGSYTFGSGTRLTVV.

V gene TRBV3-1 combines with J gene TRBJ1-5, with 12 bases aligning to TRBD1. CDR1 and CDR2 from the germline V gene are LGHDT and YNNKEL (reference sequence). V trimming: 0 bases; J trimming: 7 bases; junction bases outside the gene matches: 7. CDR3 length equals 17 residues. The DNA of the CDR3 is TGTGCCAGCAGCCAAGAGTCCGGGACAGGGGGCAGGCAGCCCCAGCATTTT. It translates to CASSQESGTGGRQPQHF.

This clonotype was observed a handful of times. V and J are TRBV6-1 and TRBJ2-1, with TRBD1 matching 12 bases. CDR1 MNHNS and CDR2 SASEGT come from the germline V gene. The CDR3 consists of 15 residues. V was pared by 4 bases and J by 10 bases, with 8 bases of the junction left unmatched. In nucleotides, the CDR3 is TGTGCCAGCAGTGGTCCGGGACAGGGGGCAAACGAGCAGTTCTTC. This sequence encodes CASSGPGQGANEQFF.

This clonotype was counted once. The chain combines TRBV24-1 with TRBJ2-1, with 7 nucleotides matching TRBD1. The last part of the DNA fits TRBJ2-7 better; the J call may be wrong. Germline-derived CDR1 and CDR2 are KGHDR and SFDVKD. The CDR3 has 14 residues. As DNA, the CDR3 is TGTGCCACCAGTGTTGGGACAGACTACAATGAGCAGTACTTC. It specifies CATSVGTDYNEQYF.

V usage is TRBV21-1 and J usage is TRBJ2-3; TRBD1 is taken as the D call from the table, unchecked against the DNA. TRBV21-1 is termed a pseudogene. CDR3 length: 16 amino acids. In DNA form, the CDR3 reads TGTGCCAGCAGCCCCCGGGACAGGGAAAAGTCAGATACGCAGTATTTT. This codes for CASSPRDREKSDTQYF.